This TCR beta chain was observed in a study of blood T cell repertoires in COVID-19. Looking at the study overall: COVID-19 samples, acute and convalescent, were from the United States, Italy and Spain. PBMCs, B-cell-depleted T cells, or T cells provided the cDNA or gDNA that made up the material.

Methods used by the authors: Estimated nucleated cell counts came from reference gene primer amplification. Sequencing used immunoSEQ multiplex PCR; TCRdb keeps in-frame clones, though not all of them. V and J calls and clone size are as listed in that table; D and trimming were resolved from the DNA. The sample shows about 100,000 clones, around 90% of them seen only once. This CDR3 has 13 amino acids. J was trimmed by 5 bases and V by 3 bases; bases with no gene match: 3. Germline CDR1 is MGHRA and CDR2 is YSYEKL. Sequencing input: peripheral blood. This TCR was sampled from a human donor with active COVID-19. The donor label of this sample is uncertain. This chain uses TRBV4-1 with TRBJ2-5; 7 positions agree with TRBD1. In DNA form, the CDR3 reads TGCGCCAGCAGCCAGGGGACAGAGGAGACCCAGTACTTC. Translation: CASSQGTEETQYF.